Below are 26 T cell receptor beta chains sequenced from a single sample in a study of cytomegalovirus exposure and HLA in healthy donors. Primers for the PCR totalled 60 Vbeta and 13 Jbeta. Sequencing used immunoSEQ multiplex PCR; TCRdb keeps in-frame clones, though not all of them. Found here are some 120,000 clones, 8% to 10% of them singletons; the top ten hold 2.5% to 3.5%. The specimen was PBMCs. The receptors shown here come from a man in his thirties or forties in good health and CMV-seronegative.

The V call is TRBV2, the J call TRBJ2-1; 9 nucleotides agree with TRBD2. The V gene's germline CDR1 is SNHLY and CDR2 FYNNEI. This CDR3 is built from 17 residues. Trimming took 5 bases from V and 6 from J; bases not matched to a gene: 14. As DNA, the CDR3 is TGTGCCAGCAGTAAGGGACTAGCCCTTCAGGTCTTCAATGAGCAGTTCTTC. Its protein product is CASSKGLALQVFNEQFF.

This clone showed up just a few times. This chain links TRBV29-1 with TRBJ2-1; the match to TRBD2 covers 9 bases. The germline V gene has CDR1 SQVTM and CDR2 ANQGSEA. With 4 bases clipped from V and 4 bases from J, the junction kept 11 bases outside the gene matches. CDR3 length: 16 residues. CDR3 amino acids: CSVGRGAGGSYNEQFF. CDR3 in DNA: TGCAGCGTTGGGCGAGGAGCGGGGGGCTCTTACAATGAGCAGTTCTTC.

This clone was picked up a small number of times. V gene TRBV6-6 combines with J gene TRBJ2-1; 9 bases match TRBD2. Looked up from germline, CDR1 is MNHNY and CDR2 is SVGAGI (reference sequence). The CDR3 is made up of 14 amino acids. Trimming at V came to 8 bases and at J to 1 base, leaving 3 bases not matched to a gene. The chain's CDR3 is CASRLAESYNEQFF. DNA of the CDR3: TGTGCCAGCCGACTAGCGGAGTCCTACAATGAGCAGTTCTTC.

This sequence joins TRBV25-1 and TRBJ2-5; 12 bases match TRBD2. The CDR3 is 16 amino acids. Germline V gene data show CDR1 as MGHDK and CDR2 as SYGVNS. Trimming cost V 4 bases and J 5 bases; bases outside gene matches: 8. The CDR3 sequence: CASSALAGGAVETQYF. As DNA, the CDR3 is TGTGCCAGCAGTGCGCTAGCGGGAGGGGCTGTCGAGACCCAGTACTTC.

This clone came up a few times. The chain employs TRBV5-1 and TRBJ1-4; TRBD1 matches at 7 bases. Losses at the gene ends were 5 bases for V and 5 bases for J; bases not matched to a gene: 3. The CDR3 runs 13 residues. Germline CDR1 is SGHRS and CDR2 is YFSETQ. The CDR3 nucleotides read TGCGCCAGCAGAGGGACAGTGAATGAAAAACTGTTTTTT. Amino acid sequence: CASRGTVNEKLFF.

The chain joins TRBV29-1 to TRBJ2-5; TRBD2 matches at 7 bases. With V trimmed by 3 bases and J by 2 bases, 9 bases remained unmatched. The CDR3 has 15 residues. Germline V gives CDR1 SQVTM, CDR2 ANQGSEA. The DNA for the CDR3 is TGCAGCGTTGAGCCGGGACTACCGATTCAAGAGACCCAGTACTTC. It yields the protein CSVEPGLPIQETQYF.

This clone was detected only a few times. The chain employs TRBV5-4 and TRBJ2-2, with unresolved D. V gave up 0 bases and J gave up 1 base, with 4 bases separating them. Germline CDR1 reads SGHNT; CDR2 reads YYREEE (reference sequence). The CDR3 contains 14 residues. Here the CDR3 DNA reads TGTGCCAGCAGCTTGGACAGGAACACCGGGGAGCTGTTTTTT. Its protein is CASSLDRNTGELFF.

This clone was seen only a few times. The CDR3 reads CASSLEGDRPKLFF. CDR3 in DNA: TGTGCCAGCAGCTTGGAGGGGGACAGGCCAAAACTGTTTTTT. The chain recombines TRBV5-6 with TRBJ1-4, with 8 bases lining up with TRBD1. V dropped 0 bases and J dropped 10; count of bases not matched to a gene: 5. The CDR3 contains 14 residues. CDR1 and CDR2 from the germline V gene are SGHDT and YYEEEE.

The CDR3 DNA reads as TGCGCCAGCAGCGAGGACGAGTGGGACAGGGATGTCGGGGAGCTGTTTTTT. This gives the protein CASSEDEWDRDVGELFF. This sequence joins TRBV5-1 and TRBJ2-2, with 9 bases matching TRBD1. V dropped 4 bases and J dropped 7; count of bases not matched to a gene: 14. The germline V gene has CDR1 SGHRS and CDR2 YFSETQ. The CDR3 covers 17 residues.

The chain recombines TRBV5-1 with TRBJ1-1; D unresolved. Germline CDR1 reads SGHRS; CDR2 reads YFSETQ. Trimming pared 4 bases from V and 3 bases from J, leaving 13 bases between. The CDR3 is 14 amino acids. CDR3 nucleotides: TGCGCCAGCAGCCTGCGAGGGTTTGACACTGAAGCTTTCTTT. Translating gives CASSLRGFDTEAFF. Full variable domain (rest looked up from reference TRBV5-1 and TRBJ1-1): KAGVTQTPRYLIKTRGQQVTLSCSPISGHRSVSWYQQTPGQGLQFLFEYFSETQRNKGNFPGRFSGRQFSNSRSEMNVSTLELGDSALYLCASSLRGFDTEAFFGQGTRLTVV.

V gene TRBV10-2 combines with J gene TRBJ1-2, with D unclear. Per germline, CDR1 WSHSY and CDR2 SAAADI. The V end lost 4 bases, the J end lost 1 base, and 13 bases lay between the germline ends. The CDR3 length is 15 residues. Here the CDR3 DNA reads TGCGCCAGCAGTGTGGCGGTTATAAATAACTATGGCTACACCTTC. Amino acid sequence: CASSVAVINNYGYTF.

The chain links TRBV5-4 to TRBJ2-5; D is unresolved. CDR1 is SGHNT and CDR2 is YYREEE in the germline V gene (reference sequence). Trimming left V 4 bases short and J 5 bases short, with 9 bases between. The CDR3 is 12 residues long. CDR3 in amino acids: CASSNPGETQYF. The CDR3 nucleotides read TGTGCCAGCAGCAACCCCGGGGAGACCCAGTACTTC.

This chain uses TRBV15 with TRBJ2-5, with no clear D. Near its end, the DNA agrees better with TRBJ2-7, so the J call may be wrong. Per germline, CDR1 LNHNV and CDR2 YYDKDF (reference sequence). CDR3 length equals 12 residues. The CDR3 region has the DNA TGTGCCACCAGCAGAGAGATCAACGAGCAGTACTTC. Encoded protein: CATSREINEQYF.

In this sample, this clone turned up a few times. The V and J genes are TRBV27 and TRBJ1-5; D perhaps matches TRBD1 (5 bases). Looked up from germline, CDR1 is MNHEY and CDR2 is SMNVEV (reference sequence). V lost 1 base to trimming and J lost 0 bases, with 7 bases between them. This CDR3 has 15 residues. The CDR3 spells CASSLWGDSNQPQHF. CDR3 in DNA: TGTGCCAGCAGTTTATGGGGGGATAGCAATCAGCCCCAGCATTTT.

This clone has just a few counts. The V and J genes are TRBV4-1 and TRBJ2-7, with 13 bases identical to TRBD2. The J segment lost 4 bases and the V segment lost 3 bases, leaving 6 bases of the junction unmatched. This CDR3 spans 16 amino acids. Germline V gene sequence: CDR1 MGHRA, CDR2 YSYEKL. As DNA, the CDR3 is TGCGCCAGCAGCCACCCGACTAGCGGGAGGACTTACGAGCAGTACTTC. It yields the protein CASSHPTSGRTYEQYF.

This clone was found a few times. CDR3 nucleotides: TGTGCCTGGAGATTCACAGGGTCGGACACCGGGGAGCTGTTTTTT. The encoded protein is CAWRFTGSDTGELFF. The chain employs TRBV30 and TRBJ2-2; maybe TRBD1 (6 bases). V dropped 3 bases and J dropped 3 bases, with 14 bases sitting between them. The germline V gene encodes CDR1 GTSNPN and CDR2 SVGIG (reference sequence). The CDR3 loop spans 15 amino acids.

This rearrangement joins TRBV9 to TRBJ2-1, with D unresolved. The CDR3 is 13 residues long. V lost 1 base to trimming and J lost 10 bases, with 12 bases between them. CDR1 SGDLS and CDR2 YYNGEE come from the germline V gene. CDR3: CASSVLMRLEQFF. Here the CDR3 DNA reads TGTGCCAGCAGCGTATTAATGCGGTTAGAGCAGTTCTTC.

This clone was detected only a few times. V and J are TRBV5-4 and TRBJ2-2; TRBD2 matches 14 bases. The CDR3 is 16 residues long. J gave up 5 bases and V 10 bases, and 10 bases lay outside the gene matches. Per germline, CDR1 SGHNT and CDR2 YYREEE (reference sequence). CDR3 sequence: CAGLAGGPSGTGELFF. CDR3 nucleotide sequence: TGTGCCGGACTAGCGGGAGGTCCCAGCGGAACCGGGGAGCTGTTTTTT.

This chain connects TRBV30 to TRBJ1-5; TRBD1 might be the D (5 bases). The germline V gene has CDR1 GTSNPN and CDR2 SVGIG (reference sequence). The CDR3 is 15 residues long. Trimming shortened V by 1 base and J by 1 base, and 11 bases separated the two germline ends. The chain's CDR3 is CAWSEGRASNQPQHF. CDR3 nucleotide sequence: TGTGCCTGGAGTGAGGGCAGGGCCAGCAATCAGCCCCAGCATTTT.

This rearrangement joins TRBV28 to TRBJ1-5, with TRBD1 matching over 10 bases. Per germline, CDR1 MDHEN and CDR2 SYDVKM. The junction had 8 bases not matched to a gene; V was cut back by 3 bases and J by 6 bases. This CDR3 contains 16 residues. For the CDR3, the DNA is TGTGCCAGCAGTTTTACTGAGACAGGGGGCTTTCAGCCCCAGCATTTT. It encodes CASSFTETGGFQPQHF. Filled out from reference TRBV28 and TRBJ1-5, the complete variable domain reads DVKVTQSSRYLVKRTGEKVFLECVQDMDHENMFWYRQDPGLGLRLIYFSYDVKMKEKGDIPEGYSVSREKKERFSLILESASTNQTSMYLCASSFTETGGFQPQHFGDGTRLSIL.

This clone was observed a handful of times. This chain uses TRBV19 with TRBJ2-7, with 8 bases identical to TRBD1. This CDR3 spans 15 amino acids. The V gene's germline CDR1 is LNHDA and CDR2 SQIVND (reference sequence). The V and J ends lost 4 bases and 4 bases, in that order; junction bases with no gene match: 9. CDR3 DNA: TGTGCCAGTAGTACGGGGCCAGGGGGCTTATACGAGCAGTACTTC. Its translation is CASSTGPGGLYEQYF.

The chain carries TRBV5-1 and TRBJ1-1; tentative D call: TRBD1 (5 bases). V lost 4 bases and J lost 5, with 21 bases in between. CDR3 length: 16 amino acids. Germline V gene data show CDR1 as SGHRS and CDR2 as YFSETQ. CDR3 in amino acids: CASSPELVRASTEAFF. In DNA, the CDR3 is TGCGCCAGCAGCCCGGAACTGGTCAGGGCTTCGACTGAAGCTTTCTTT.

The V gene is TRBV19, the J gene TRBJ2-7; TRBD1 aligns across 10 bases. The ends lost 4 bases at V and 3 bases at J; junction bases unmatched: 6. The CDR3 is made up of 15 amino acids. CDR1 and CDR2 (germline): LNHDA, SQIVND (reference sequence). The CDR3 DNA is TGTGCCAGTAGTAGTAGAGGACAGGGGGGCTACGAGCAGTACTTC. It specifies CASSSRGQGGYEQYF.

This clone was seen a few times. This chain connects TRBV5-1 to TRBJ2-3, with 14 bases fitting TRBD2. This CDR3 region has 15 residues. Losses at the gene ends were 4 bases for V and 10 bases for J; bases not matched to a gene: 8. CDR1 and CDR2 (germline): SGHRS, YFSETQ. The CDR3 nucleotides read TGCGCCAGCAGCCAGGGACTAGCGGGAGTCTGGGCGCAGTATTTT. Protein: CASSQGLAGVWAQYF.

This clone was recorded a few times. The CDR3 reads CASSTGGGETQYF. The CDR3 DNA reads TGCGCCAGCAGTACAGGGGGAGGAGAGACCCAGTACTTC. The chain couples TRBV5-1 to TRBJ2-5, with 8 bases lining up with TRBD1. This CDR3 is built from 13 residues. V shed 5 bases, J shed 4 bases, and the junction held 4 bases outside the gene matches. The V gene's germline CDR1 is SGHRS and CDR2 YFSETQ.

Here the CDR3 reads CASSAQPGQPYNSPLHF. As DNA, the CDR3 is TGTGCCAGCAGCGCCCAACCGGGACAGCCCTATAATTCACCCCTCCACTTT. The chain has TRBV7-2 and TRBJ1-6; TRBD1 matches 7 bases. The CDR3 is 17 amino acids. The V gene's germline CDR1 is SGHTA and CDR2 FQGNSA. V was pared by 5 bases and J by 2 bases, with 9 bases of the junction left unmatched.